This TCR beta chain was captured in a study of T-cell reconstitution after alpha-beta-depleted transplantation in children. This clonotype was counted a few times. What it binds is not known. The study's findings and limits: Reportedly, roughly two months post-transplant, alpha-beta T cells arose from several hundred expanded graft clones. Some patients' high day-60 TCRbeta diversity was attributed to recipient cells surviving conditioning.

Unique molecular identifiers were incorporated into the prepared TCRbeta library. TCRdb called the PCR reads again in MiXCR, with one record for every CDR3 protein. The sample shows approximately 520,000 distinct CDR3 sequences, about an eighth of them seen only once. The CDR3 is made up of 16 amino acids. Trimming shortened V by 0 bases and J by 4 bases, and 18 bases separated the two germline ends. Germline V CDR1 and CDR2: DFQATT, SNEGSKA (reference sequence). The chain recombines TRBV20-1 with TRBJ2-5; maybe TRBD2 (5 bases). The sequenced sample was PBMCs, mostly from graft donor cells, obtained 180 days after TCRalphabeta/CD19-depleted stem cell transplant. The sequence was collected from a female patient between 2 and 15 years old who had a stem cell transplant for aplastic anemia, so the T cells may come from the graft donor. For the CDR3, the DNA is TGCAGTGCTAGAGATGGCTCCGGTTGGGAGATAGAGACCCAGTACTTC. This encodes CSARDGSGWEIETQYF.